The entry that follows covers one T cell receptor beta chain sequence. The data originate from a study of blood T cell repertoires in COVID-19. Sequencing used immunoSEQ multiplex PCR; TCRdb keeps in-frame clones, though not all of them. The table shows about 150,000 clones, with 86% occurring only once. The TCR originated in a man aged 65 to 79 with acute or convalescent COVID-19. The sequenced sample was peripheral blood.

CDR3 residues: CASSPIMGPGETQYF. The DNA for the CDR3 is TGTGCCAGCAGTCCCATCATGGGTCCGGGGGAGACCCAGTACTTC. The V and J genes are TRBV6-2 or TRBV6-3 and TRBJ2-5, with D maybe TRBD2 (5 bases). The V end lost 5 bases, the J end lost 5 bases, and 18 bases lay between the germline ends. Per germline, CDR1 MNHEY and CDR2 SVGEGT. This CDR3 spans 15 amino acids.